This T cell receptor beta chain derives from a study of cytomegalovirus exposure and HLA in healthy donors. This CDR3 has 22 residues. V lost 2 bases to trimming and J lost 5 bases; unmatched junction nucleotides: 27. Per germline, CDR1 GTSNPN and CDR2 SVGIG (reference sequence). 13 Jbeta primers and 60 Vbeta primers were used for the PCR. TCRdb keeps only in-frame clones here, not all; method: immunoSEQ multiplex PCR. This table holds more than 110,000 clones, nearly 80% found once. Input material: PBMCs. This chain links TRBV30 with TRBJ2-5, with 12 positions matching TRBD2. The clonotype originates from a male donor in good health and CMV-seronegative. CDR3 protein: CAWSLRAGRGETSGGRGETQYF. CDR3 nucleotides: TGTGCCTGGAGTTTAAGGGCAGGGAGGGGAGAGACTAGCGGGGGCCGGGGTGAGACCCAGTACTTC.